Following are 22 T cell receptor beta chains from one sample sequenced in a study of cytomegalovirus exposure and HLA in healthy donors. PCR involved 60 Vbeta and 13 Jbeta primers. Clones were read by immunoSEQ multiplex PCR, and TCRdb kept only the in-frame ones, dropping some. The repertoire consists of some 120,000 clones, with 75% to 90% occurring once and the leading ten covering around 3.3%. Input material: PBMCs. All receptors come from a male donor in good health and CMV-seronegative.

The chain recombines TRBV19 with TRBJ2-3; 7 bases line up with TRBD2. The CDR3 has 14 residues. V dropped 5 bases and J dropped 0; count of bases not matched to a gene: 2. CDR1 and CDR2 (germline): LNHDA, SQIVND (reference sequence). The CDR3 spells CASSFSGSTDTQYF. The CDR3 region has the DNA TGTGCCAGTAGTTTTAGCGGGAGCACAGATACGCAGTATTTT.

This chain uses TRBV7-2 with TRBJ1-4, with D hard to call. V dropped 5 bases and J dropped 0 bases, with 16 bases sitting between them. This CDR3 region has 17 residues. The V gene's germline CDR1 is SGHTA and CDR2 FQGNSA. The DNA for the CDR3 is TGTGCCAGCAGCACGTGGTCCTTCGGGGCAACTAATGAAAAACTGTTTTTT. Protein sequence: CASSTWSFGATNEKLFF.

The V and J genes are TRBV2 and TRBJ1-4, with a tentative D call TRBD1 (6 bases). Germline V gives CDR1 SNHLY, CDR2 FYNNEI. V shed 8 bases and J shed 4 bases, with 14 bases lying between them. CDR3 length: 14 residues. The DNA of the CDR3 is TGTGCCAGCGGGGGGGCCTCCGGTAATGAAAAACTGTTTTTT. It encodes CASGGASGNEKLFF.

V gene TRBV5-6 combines with J gene TRBJ1-5, with D possibly being TRBD1 (5 bases). Germline V gene data show CDR1 as SGHDT and CDR2 as YYEEEE. The length of the CDR3 is 15 residues. V was shortened by 1 base and J by 6 bases, with 14 bases between the two germline ends. Here the CDR3 DNA reads TGTGCCAGCAGCTTGATAGGGGAAGAAAGTCAGCCCCAGCATTTT. Protein sequence: CASSLIGEESQPQHF.

The CDR3 is CASSQGTGELFF. CDR3 coding DNA: TGTGCCAGTAGTCAGGGGACCGGGGAGCTGTTTTTT. V and J are TRBV19 and TRBJ2-2, with TRBD1 as a possible D gene (6 bases). In germline, CDR1 is LNHDA, CDR2 SQIVND (reference sequence). The germline V and J ends were trimmed by 5 bases and 5 bases, with 6 bases remaining between them. The CDR3 is 12 amino acids.

V is TRBV30 and J is TRBJ1-6; 9 nucleotides line up with TRBD1. The CDR3 contains 13 residues. After removal of 3 bases from V and 9 bases from J, the junction contained 3 bases not matched to a gene. Germline-derived CDR1 and CDR2 are GTSNPN and SVGIG (reference sequence). CDR3 sequence reads: CAWRGQGRSPLHF. DNA for the CDR3: TGTGCCTGGAGGGGACAGGGACGTTCACCCCTCCACTTT.

A few counts support this clone. The rearrangement joins TRBV2 to TRBJ1-2; weak D call: TRBD1 (6 bases). CDR1 SNHLY and CDR2 FYNNEI come from the germline V gene. This CDR3 is built from 13 residues. V shed 4 bases and J shed 8 bases, with 14 bases lying between them. In DNA, the CDR3 is TGTGCCAGCAGTGTGGGGGCAGGGACGGGCTACACCTTC. It codes for CASSVGAGTGYTF.

This clone appeared a few times. The genes are TRBV11-2 and TRBJ1-1; D is undetermined. This CDR3 contains 14 residues. V was trimmed by 4 bases and J by 1 base, leaving 10 bases between them. Per germline, CDR1 SGHAT and CDR2 FQNNGV. The DNA of the CDR3 is TGTGCCAGCAGCTATAGAATCCAGAACACTGAAGCTTTCTTT. Translating it yields CASSYRIQNTEAFF.

The chain employs TRBV27 and TRBJ2-7; TRBD1 aligns across 7 bases. V trimming: 1 base; J trimming: 4 bases; junction bases outside the gene matches: 7. This CDR3 is built from 15 residues. Per germline, CDR1 MNHEY and CDR2 SMNVEV (reference sequence). The CDR3 reads CASSLFGTVAYEQYF. In nucleotides, the CDR3 is TGTGCCAGCAGTTTATTCGGGACAGTCGCTTACGAGCAGTACTTC.

As concerns this clone: Other DNA sequences from this sample encode an identical CDR3 as well. The J gene is TRBJ1-5, the V gene TRBV19; D is ambiguous. The length of the CDR3 is 12 residues. The V end lost 5 bases, the J end lost 4 bases, and 6 bases lay between the germline ends. Per the germline V gene, CDR1 is LNHDA and CDR2 is SQIVND (reference sequence). As DNA, the CDR3 is TGTGCCAGTAGTCCACTAAATCAGCCCCAGCATTTT. This sequence encodes CASSPLNQPQHF.

In DNA form, the CDR3 reads TGTGCCAGCAGCGACAGACCGAACACTGAAGCTTTCTTT. It encodes CASSDRPNTEAFF. The chain recombines TRBV19 with TRBJ1-1, with D maybe TRBD1 (5 bases). The V end was cut by 9 bases, the J end by 1 base, with 12 bases between. Germline V gene data show CDR1 as LNHDA and CDR2 as SQIVND (reference sequence). The CDR3 runs to 13 residues.

The CDR3 bases are TGTGCCAGCAGTTACCCGGCAGGGCGCTCCTACGAGCAGTACTTC. Translating gives CASSYPAGRSYEQYF. The chain is built from TRBV6-6 and TRBJ2-7; a weak D match, TRBD1 (5 bases). This CDR3 has 15 residues. Germline CDR1 MNHNY, CDR2 SVGAGI (reference sequence). V gave up 2 bases and J gave up 0 bases, with 11 bases separating them.

A note on this clone: The same CDR3 arises from other DNA sequences in this sample as well. The chain recombines TRBV7-9 with TRBJ2-5, with D hard to call. This CDR3 region has 16 residues. Germline V gives CDR1 SEHNR, CDR2 FQNEAQ (reference sequence). The V gene lost 5 bases and the J gene lost 1 base, with 17 bases spanning the gap. The chain's CDR3 is CASSKSLTGFQETQYF. CDR3 nucleotides: TGTGCCAGCAGCAAATCCCTAACCGGGTTCCAAGAGACCCAGTACTTC.

With regard to this clone: The junction shows a germline mismatch at one end, possibly a read error. Other DNA variants within this sample encode the same CDR3. The chain links TRBV4-2 to TRBJ2-3; TRBD2 aligns across 10 bases. CDR3 size: 16 residues. The V gene's germline CDR1 is LGHNA and CDR2 YNFKEQ. The chain's CDR3 is CASSQDASGGADTQYF. CDR3 coding DNA: TGTGCTAGCAGCCAAGACGCCAGCGGGGGGGCAGATACGCAGTATTTT.

The J gene is TRBJ2-1, the V gene TRBV19; 13 bases match TRBD2. CDR1 and CDR2 from the germline V gene are LNHDA and SQIVND (reference sequence). J gave up 12 bases and V 5 bases, and 13 bases lay outside the gene matches. This CDR3 spans 16 amino acids. CDR3 region: CASSSLTSGGALGQFF. CDR3 DNA: TGTGCCAGTAGTTCCCTAACTAGCGGGGGGGCCTTGGGGCAGTTCTTC.

This chain links TRBV5-6 with TRBJ1-5, with 7 bases fitting TRBD1. CDR1 and CDR2 from the germline V gene are SGHDT and YYEEEE. This CDR3 comprises 16 residues. V gave up 3 bases and J gave up 1 base; unmatched junction bases: 7. The CDR3 coding sequence is TGTGCCAGCAGCTCGCGGGACAGCGGAAGCAATCAGCCCCAGCATTTT. Translated: CASSSRDSGSNQPQHF.

This clone was seen just once. This rearrangement joins TRBV18 to TRBJ1-1; 8 nucleotides align to TRBD1. The CDR3 has 15 residues. The germline gives CDR1 KGHSH, CDR2 LQKENI. The ends lost 3 bases at V and 0 bases at J; junction bases unmatched: 3. The CDR3 loop reads CASSPRTGLNTEAFF. In DNA form, the CDR3 reads TGTGCCAGCTCACCCCGGACAGGGTTGAACACTGAAGCTTTCTTT.

The rearrangement uses TRBV11-2 and TRBJ2-2; D is perhaps TRBD1 (5 bases). Trimming cost V 6 bases and J 6 bases, with 17 bases left between them. This CDR3 comprises 15 residues. The germline V gene has CDR1 SGHAT and CDR2 FQNNGV. The CDR3 nucleotides are TGTGCCAGCAGTTATGACCAGGGTGCCGCCGGGGAGCTGTTTTTT. This gives the protein CASSYDQGAAGELFF. Supplemented by reference TRBV11-2 and TRBJ2-2, the full variable domain reads EAGVAQSPRYKIIEKRQSVAFWCNPISGHATLYWYQQILGQGPKLLIQFQNNGVVDDSQLPKDRFSAERLKGVDSTLKIQPAKLEDSAVYLCASSYDQGAAGELFFGEGSRLTVL.

The chain combines TRBV6-1 with TRBJ2-7; TRBD2 aligns across 12 bases. The CDR3 runs 15 residues. Looked up from germline, CDR1 is MNHNS and CDR2 is SASEGT. The V gene end was trimmed by 7 bases and the J gene end by 5 bases; junction bases not matched to a gene: 9. The CDR3 reads CASTQLAGGVDEQYF. The CDR3 DNA follows: TGTGCCAGCACACAGCTAGCGGGGGGGGTTGACGAGCAGTACTTC.

This rearrangement joins TRBV28 to TRBJ1-5; 7 bases are a match to TRBD1. V was pared by 8 bases and J by 0 bases, with 13 bases of the junction left unmatched. The germline V gene encodes CDR1 MDHEN and CDR2 SYDVKM. CDR3 length: 17 residues. In DNA form, the CDR3 reads TGTGCCAGCCGGCACAGGGGTTTGGCGTATAGCAATCAGCCCCAGCATTTT. As protein: CASRHRGLAYSNQPQHF.

This chain connects TRBV11-1 to TRBJ2-5; TRBD2 agrees at 10 bases. The DNA end lines up better with TRBJ2-7; the J call may be wrong. CDR1 is SGHAT, CDR2 FQDESV, per germline (reference sequence). This CDR3 is 14 amino acids long. The CDR3 DNA sequence: TGTGCCAGCAGCCTGGGACTAGCGCCATACGAGCAGTACTTC. It encodes CASSLGLAPYEQYF.

The V gene is TRBV7-2, the J gene TRBJ2-2, with 8 nucleotides matching TRBD2. Trimming took 5 bases from V and 8 from J; bases not matched to a gene: 7. This CDR3 spans 14 amino acids. Germline CDR1 is SGHTA and CDR2 is FQGNSA. The CDR3 here is CASSLTTSAGELFF. As DNA, the CDR3 is TGTGCCAGCAGCCTCACGACTAGCGCGGGGGAGCTGTTTTTT.